The clone carrying this T cell receptor (beta chain) has more than one count but fewer than ten. Expressed TCRB transcripts got sequenced, as all isolated RNA was reverse transcribed. Assay: immunoSEQ multiplex PCR; the TCRdb copy retains only in-frame clones and omits some. The repertoire has hundreds of thousands of clones, roughly 12% of them found once; the top ten carry more than 0.015%. The record originates from a study of beta chain features in type 1 diabetes. Sorting gave populations that all exceeded 98% purity. Sequences were obtained from naive CD4+ T cells from blood. This TCR came from a man aged 18 to 29 in good health.

The CDR3 loop is CAGEGEQYF. CDR3 coding DNA: TGTGCTGGCGAGGGCGAGCAGTACTTC. The chain couples TRBV7-3 to TRBJ2-7; TRBD2 is a possible D gene (5 bases). This CDR3 comprises 9 residues. In germline, CDR1 is SGHTA, CDR2 FQGTGA.